Sequencing of this T cell receptor (beta chain) was carried out in a study of shared clonotypes between healthy human individuals. Repertoires were generated with immunoSEQ multiplex PCR, while TCRdb's copy carries only in-frame clones and drops some. The data show hundreds of thousands of clones, around 79% seen once. Trimming left V 0 bases short and J 1 base short, with 8 bases between. Germline assignment: CDR1 SGDLS and CDR2 YYNGEE. The CDR3 sequence is 15 residues long. The sample consisted of PBMCs. The V gene is TRBV9, the J gene TRBJ1-3; no definite D call. The sequence was obtained from a middle-aged woman in good health. Some clones in this sample may be carry-over from other donors' samples. The CDR3 is CASSVALGSGNTIYF. In DNA, the CDR3 is TGTGCCAGCAGCGTAGCTTTAGGGTCTGGAAACACCATATATTTT.